The clone carrying this T cell receptor beta chain was seen a single time. These data come from a study of blood T cell repertoires in COVID-19. V lost 2 bases, J lost 0 bases, and 13 bases lay in between. Germline values: CDR1 SNHLY, CDR2 FYNNEI. This CDR3 has 17 residues. Participant-reported clinical history was the basis for cohort assignment. The repertoire was sequenced with immunoSEQ multiplex PCR; TCRdb's copy has only in-frame clones and lacks some. The sample holds around 300,000 clones, around 90% seen once. This sequence joins TRBV2 and TRBJ2-2; possibly TRBD1 for D (6 bases). The sequenced sample consisted of PBMCs or T cells enriched from blood (not recorded which). This TCR derives from a man aged 25-45 years who had recovered from COVID-19. The CDR3: CASSELPDSANTGELFF. As DNA, the CDR3 is TGTGCCAGCAGTGAACTCCCGGACAGTGCGAACACCGGGGAGCTGTTTTTT.